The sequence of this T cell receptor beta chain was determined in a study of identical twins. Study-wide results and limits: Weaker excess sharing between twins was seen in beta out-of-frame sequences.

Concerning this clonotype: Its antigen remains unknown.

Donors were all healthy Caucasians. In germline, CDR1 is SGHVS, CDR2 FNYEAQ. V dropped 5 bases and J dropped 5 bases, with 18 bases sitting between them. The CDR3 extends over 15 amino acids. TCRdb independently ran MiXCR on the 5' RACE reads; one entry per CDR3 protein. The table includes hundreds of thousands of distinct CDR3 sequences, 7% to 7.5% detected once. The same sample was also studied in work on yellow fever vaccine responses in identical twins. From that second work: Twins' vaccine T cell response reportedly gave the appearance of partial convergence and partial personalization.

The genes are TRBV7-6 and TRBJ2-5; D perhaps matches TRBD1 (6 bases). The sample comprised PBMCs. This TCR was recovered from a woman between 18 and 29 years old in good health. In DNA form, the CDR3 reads TGTGCCAGCAGCCCTACTGGGACACCCAGTGAGACCCAGTACTTC. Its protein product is CASSPTGTPSETQYF.